These 19 T cell receptor beta chains originate from one sample sequenced in a study of response to subunit inactivated influenza vaccine. In TCRdb, the RT-PCR reads were re-called with MiXCR into one record per CDR3 protein. The table shows 590,000 or so distinct CDR3 sequences, with around 13% occurring only once. The sample consisted of PBMCs from blood, taken roughly 15 days before vaccination. All receptors come from a middle-aged man who received an inactivated influenza vaccine.

This clonotype was seen a few times. This rearrangement joins TRBV6-2 or TRBV6-3 to TRBJ2-7; no clear D. The CDR3 has 16 residues. The V gene's germline CDR1 is MNHEY and CDR2 SVGEGT. V dropped 3 bases and J dropped 2 bases, with 17 bases sitting between them. CDR3 sequence: CASSYWLTKFAYEQYF. The CDR3 DNA is TGTGCCAGCAGTTATTGGCTGACCAAATTCGCCTACGAGCAGTACTTC.

The chain couples TRBV7-2 to TRBJ2-3, with no clear D. The CDR3 is 12 residues long. V gave up 5 bases and J gave up 6 bases, with 9 bases separating them. CDR1 is SGHTA and CDR2 is FQGNSA in the germline V gene. The chain's CDR3 is CASSQAWDTQYF. In DNA form, the CDR3 reads TGTGCCAGCAGCCAAGCGTGGGATACGCAGTATTTT. Combining the CDR3 with reference TRBV7-2 and TRBJ2-3 gives the whole variable domain GAGVSQSPSNKVTEKGKDVELRCDPISGHTALYWYRQSLGQGLEFLIYFQGNSAPDKSGLPSDRFSAERTGGSVSTLTIQRTQQEDSAVYLCASSQAWDTQYFGPGTRLTVL.

This clonotype has more than one count but fewer than ten. DNA of the CDR3: TGTGCCAGCAGTGAATTGGGGGTCACTGAAGCTTTCTTT. It is translated as CASSELGVTEAFF. The chain carries TRBV25-1 and TRBJ1-1; a possible D gene is TRBD1 (5 bases). Germline V gene data show CDR1 as MGHDK and CDR2 as SYGVNS. The CDR3 loop spans 13 amino acids. Trimming removed 1 base at V and 4 bases at J, with 7 bases between. The full variable domain, in which reference TRBV25-1 and TRBJ1-1 provide the parts outside the CDR3, is EADIYQTPRYLVIGTGKKITLECSQTMGHDKMYWYQQDPGMELHLIHYSYGVNSTEKGDLSSESTVSRIRTEHFPLTLESARPSHTSQYLCASSELGVTEAFFGQGTRLTVV.

The chain has TRBV2 and TRBJ2-7; possibly TRBD1 for D (5 bases). Trimming removed 5 bases at V and 7 bases at J, with 15 bases between. CDR3 length: 13 amino acids. Germline CDR1 is SNHLY and CDR2 is FYNNEI. CDR3 amino acids: CASSSWQGREQYF. CDR3 DNA: TGTGCCAGCAGTTCATGGCAGGGAAGGGAGCAGTACTTC.

This clonotype was counted only a few times. The chain recombines TRBV20-1 with TRBJ2-3; 10 nucleotides line up with TRBD2. CDR3 length equals 16 residues. Per the germline V gene, CDR1 is DFQATT and CDR2 is SNEGSKA (reference sequence). Trimming at V came to 3 bases and at J to 2 bases, leaving 8 bases not matched to a gene. This chain's CDR3 is CSARSVSGGDTDTQYF. The CDR3 DNA sequence: TGCAGTGCTAGGTCCGTGAGCGGGGGGGACACAGATACGCAGTATTTT.

This clonotype was picked up a small number of times. The V gene is TRBV4-3, the J gene TRBJ2-1; D is perhaps TRBD1 (5 bases). CDR1 is LGHNA and CDR2 is YSLEER in the germline V gene. This CDR3 comprises 13 residues. V was cut by 6 bases and J by 6 bases, with 12 bases left in between. CDR3 nucleotides: TGCGCCAGCAGAGCAAGGGGCGGCAATGAGCAGTTCTTC. This translates into CASRARGGNEQFF.

The chain combines TRBV20-1 with TRBJ2-3; TRBD2 agrees at 10 bases. This CDR3 comprises 13 residues. V lost 3 bases and J lost 10; bases outside the gene matches: 7. In germline, CDR1 is DFQATT, CDR2 SNEGSKA (reference sequence). CDR3 in DNA: TGCAGTGCTAGTTTGACTAGCGGGTATCCGCAGTATTTT. Protein: CSASLTSGYPQYF.

This clonotype was observed many times. The chain couples TRBV20-1 to TRBJ2-1; 7 bases map to TRBD1. J lost 6 bases, V lost 2 bases, and 10 bases had no gene match. The CDR3 runs 15 residues. Germline-derived CDR1 and CDR2 are DFQATT and SNEGSKA (reference sequence). CDR3 bases: TGCAGTGCTAGATATCAGGGGGACAAGATCAATGAGCAGTTCTTC. This translates into CSARYQGDKINEQFF.

This clonotype was seen a handful of times. This chain uses TRBV7-2 with TRBJ2-7; D unclear. CDR1 is SGHTA, CDR2 FQGNSA, per germline. The CDR3 has 12 residues. Trimming cost V 2 bases and J 13 bases, with 15 bases left between them. In nucleotides, the CDR3 is TGTGCCAGCAGCTTATCGCCCGCAGTTATTTACTTC. Its translation is CASSLSPAVIYF.

V usage is TRBV29-1 and J usage is TRBJ1-2; 10 bases are a match to TRBD1. CDR1 is SQVTM, CDR2 ANQGSEA, per germline. V shed 6 bases, J shed 7 bases, and the junction held 11 bases outside the gene matches. This CDR3 has 14 residues. The CDR3 DNA is TGCAGCGTACCGCAGGGACAGGGGAGGTTTGGCTACACCTTC. Translated: CSVPQGQGRFGYTF.

This clonotype was counted between two and nine times. The junction does not match germline at one end; this may be a read error. This chain connects TRBV28 to TRBJ1-5; D is unresolved. The CDR3 consists of 14 residues. CDR1 is MDHEN and CDR2 is SYDVKM in the germline V gene. CDR3: CTSSLRGGNQPQHF. The CDR3 region has the DNA TGTACCAGCAGTTTACGGGGTGGGAATCAGCCCCAGCATTTT.

At least ten counts were recorded for this clonotype. The V call is TRBV10-3, the J call TRBJ1-2, with TRBD1 as a possible D gene (5 bases). V lost 7 bases and J 5 bases, leaving 14 bases between the germline ends. The CDR3 has 13 residues. The germline V gene encodes CDR1 ENHRY and CDR2 SYGVKD. The CDR3 bases are TGTGCCATCACCCTCGGGGGGGGGTATGGCTACACCTTC. Residues: CAITLGGGYGYTF.

This clonotype was observed a few times. The chain carries TRBV7-9 and TRBJ2-1; TRBD1 aligns across 7 bases. There are 15 residues in the CDR3. The germline V gene has CDR1 SEHNR and CDR2 FQNEAQ (reference sequence). With V trimmed by 5 bases and J by 5 bases, 9 bases remained unmatched. CDR3: CASSARQGVDNEQFF. As DNA, the CDR3 is TGTGCCAGCAGCGCGAGACAGGGAGTCGACAATGAGCAGTTCTTC.

This clonotype was seen more than once but under ten times. This rearrangement joins TRBV7-2 to TRBJ2-3, with D possibly TRBD2 on 5 matching bases. V shed 0 bases and J shed 7 bases, with 11 bases lying between them. Germline V gene data show CDR1 as SGHTA and CDR2 as FQGNSA. This CDR3 contains 14 residues. CDR3 amino acids: CASSLAETIHTQYF. CDR3 DNA sequence: TGTGCCAGCAGCTTAGCGGAGACTATACATACGCAGTATTTT.

In this sample, this clonotype turned up a few times. The J gene is TRBJ1-1, the V gene TRBV5-5; unclear D gene. Germline V gene lookup returns CDR1 SGHKS and CDR2 YYEKEE (reference sequence). This CDR3 is 13 amino acids long. V lost 4 bases and J 8 bases, leaving 15 bases between the germline ends. The CDR3 DNA reads as TGTGCCAGCAGCCCTCTGCCGGGGAAAGAAGCTTTCTTT. It is translated as CASSPLPGKEAFF.

The chain has TRBV11-2 and TRBJ2-7; D unclear. Germline V gene sequence: CDR1 SGHAT, CDR2 FQNNGV. CDR3 length equals 12 residues. V was trimmed by 5 bases and J by 4 bases, leaving 9 bases between them. CDR3 bases: TGTGCCAGCAGCCATCTGGGGTACGAGCAGTACTTC. It codes for CASSHLGYEQYF.

There are many counts of this clonotype. The chain combines TRBV6-2 or TRBV6-3 with TRBJ2-4, with TRBD1 matching 7 bases. CDR1 MNHEY and CDR2 SVGEGT come from the germline V gene. The CDR3 has 14 amino acids. V lost 5 bases to trimming and J lost 4 bases; unmatched junction nucleotides: 5. For the CDR3, the DNA is TGTGCCAGCAGTCTCACGGGACAGAAAAACATTCAGTACTTC. Translating it yields CASSLTGQKNIQYF.

In this sample, this clonotype turned up a few times. The J gene is TRBJ2-2, the V gene TRBV15, with TRBD2 identical over 10 bases. The V segment lost 6 bases and the J segment 7 bases; nucleotides outside the gene matches: 8. The length of the CDR3 is 15 residues. Germline V gives CDR1 LNHNV, CDR2 YYDKDF (reference sequence). The CDR3 spells CATRQAGGPGGELFF. DNA of the CDR3: TGTGCCACCAGACAAGCGGGGGGGCCTGGCGGGGAGCTGTTTTTT.

The V gene is TRBV5-5, the J gene TRBJ1-1; no firm D call. Germline CDR1 reads SGHKS; CDR2 reads YYEKEE (reference sequence). V lost 4 bases and J lost 7, with 14 bases in between. The CDR3 spans 13 residues. DNA for the CDR3: TGTGCCAGCAGCGTACTGGCCCCGCTTGAAGCTTTCTTT. As protein: CASSVLAPLEAFF. Drawing the rest from reference TRBV5-5 and TRBJ1-1, the complete variable domain is DAGVTQSPTHLIKTRGQQVTLRCSPISGHKSVSWYQQVLGQGPQFIFQYYEKEERGRGNFPDRFSARQFPNYSSELNVNALLLGDSALYLCASSVLAPLEAFFGQGTRLTVV.